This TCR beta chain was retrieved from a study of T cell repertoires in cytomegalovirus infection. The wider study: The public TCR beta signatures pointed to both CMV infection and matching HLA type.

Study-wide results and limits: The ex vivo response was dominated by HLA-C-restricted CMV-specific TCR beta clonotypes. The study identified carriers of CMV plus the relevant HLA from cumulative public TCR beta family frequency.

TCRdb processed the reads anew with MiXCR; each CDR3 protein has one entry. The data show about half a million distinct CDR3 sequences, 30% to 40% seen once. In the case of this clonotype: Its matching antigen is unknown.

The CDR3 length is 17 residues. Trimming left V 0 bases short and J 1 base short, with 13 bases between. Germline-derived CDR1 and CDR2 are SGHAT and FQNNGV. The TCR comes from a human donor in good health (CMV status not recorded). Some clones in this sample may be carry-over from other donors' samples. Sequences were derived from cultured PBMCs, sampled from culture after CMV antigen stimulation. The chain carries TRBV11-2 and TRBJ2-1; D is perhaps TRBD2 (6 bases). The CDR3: CASSLERRGRSYNEQFF. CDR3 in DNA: TGTGCCAGCAGCTTAGAACGGAGGGGAAGGTCCTACAATGAGCAGTTCTTC.